This T cell receptor (beta chain) came from a study of metastatic and nonmetastatic thyroid tumors. All patients were untreated before thyroid surgery. Using MiXCR, TCRdb re-called clones from the PCR reads. The table records fewer than 40,000 clones, roughly 15% of them present only once. This clone was seen at least ten times. V lost 11 bases, J lost 2 bases, and 18 bases stayed unmatched. The CDR3 covers 17 residues. The germline gives CDR1 WNHNN, CDR2 SYGVQD (reference sequence). The rearrangement uses TRBV10-1 and TRBJ2-4, with 7 bases matching TRBD2. Sequences were obtained from blood. The origin of this receptor is a male donor with papillary thyroid cancer or a benign thyroid nodule (not recorded which). Some clones in this sample may be carry-over from other donors' samples. The CDR3 protein is CAFPDEAGEETKNIQYF. The CDR3, as DNA: TGCGCCTTCCCTGACGAGGCGGGAGAGGAGACCAAAAACATTCAGTACTTC.